This TCR beta chain is from a study of response to subunit inactivated influenza vaccine. The study, taken as a whole, reports: It was the authors' suggestion that each seasonal influenza vaccination recruits few new T cells.

This clonotype was found many times. Its specificity is not known. From the RT-PCR reads, TCRdb called clonotypes with MiXCR, one entry per CDR3 protein. The sample has over 800,000 distinct CDR3 sequences, less than 25% seen once; the top ten hold 10%. This receptor was taken from a man aged 45-65 years who received an inactivated influenza vaccine. This specimen was PBMCs from blood, taken 5 days after vaccination.

The CDR3, as DNA: TGTGCCAGCAGGCGAAGGGGTGGTTGGGACTACGAGCAGTACTTC. It encodes CASRRRGGWDYEQYF. This chain connects TRBV28 to TRBJ2-7; maybe TRBD1 (5 bases). CDR3 length: 15 amino acids. The germline CDR1 and CDR2 sequences are MDHEN and SYDVKM. Trimming pared 6 bases from V and 3 bases from J, leaving 18 bases between.